Listed here is a single TCR beta chain. The data originate from a study of PD-L1 blockade in urothelial cancer. Turning to the study itself: Blood analysis took place 3 weeks (second dose) and 6 weeks after treatment start. Specimens of blood held a median count of roughly 150,000 T cells.

Germline V gives CDR1 WSHSY, CDR2 SAAADI. The CDR3 is 18 residues long. V was pared by 4 bases and J by 4 bases, with 15 bases of the junction left unmatched. The table came from immunoSEQ multiplex PCR; TCRdb's copy has only in-frame clones and leaves some out. The profile shows about 84,000 clones, around 76% of them singletons. This chain joins TRBV10-2 and TRBJ2-3, with 9 bases lining up with TRBD2. Here the sequenced sample was PBMCs, taken around atezolizumab (anti-PD-L1) treatment. This receptor was identified in a man aged 65-85 years with urothelial cancer. CDR3 in amino acids: CASSVQEGRGGRADTQYF. The CDR3 nucleotides read TGCGCCAGCAGTGTCCAGGAGGGGCGGGGGGGCCGAGCAGATACGCAGTATTTT.